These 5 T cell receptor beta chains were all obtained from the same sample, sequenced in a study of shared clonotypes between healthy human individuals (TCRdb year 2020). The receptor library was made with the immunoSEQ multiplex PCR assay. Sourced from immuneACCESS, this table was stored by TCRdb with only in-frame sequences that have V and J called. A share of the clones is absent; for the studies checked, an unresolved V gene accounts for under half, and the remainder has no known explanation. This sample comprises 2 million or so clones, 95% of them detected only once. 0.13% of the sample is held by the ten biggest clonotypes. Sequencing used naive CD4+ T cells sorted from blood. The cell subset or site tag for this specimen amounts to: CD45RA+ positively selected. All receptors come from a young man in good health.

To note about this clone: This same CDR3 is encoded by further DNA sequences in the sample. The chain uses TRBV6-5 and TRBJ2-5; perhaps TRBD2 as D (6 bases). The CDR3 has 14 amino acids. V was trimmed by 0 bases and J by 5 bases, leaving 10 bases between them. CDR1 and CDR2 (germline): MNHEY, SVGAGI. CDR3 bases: TGTGCCAGCAGTTACTCGGAGGGCTGGGAGACCCAGTACTTC. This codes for CASSYSEGWETQYF.

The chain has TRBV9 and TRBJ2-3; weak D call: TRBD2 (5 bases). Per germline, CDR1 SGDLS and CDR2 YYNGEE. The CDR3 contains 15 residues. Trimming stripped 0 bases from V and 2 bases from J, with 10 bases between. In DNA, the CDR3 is TGTGCCAGCAGCGTAGGTTCTAGCCCCACAGATACGCAGTATTTT. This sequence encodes CASSVGSSPTDTQYF. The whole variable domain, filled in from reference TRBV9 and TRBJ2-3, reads DSGVTQTPKHLITATGQRVTLRCSPRSGDLSVYWYQQSLDQGLQFLIQYYNGEERAKGNILERFSAQQFPDLHSELNLSSLELGDSALYFCASSVGSSPTDTQYFGPGTRLTVL.

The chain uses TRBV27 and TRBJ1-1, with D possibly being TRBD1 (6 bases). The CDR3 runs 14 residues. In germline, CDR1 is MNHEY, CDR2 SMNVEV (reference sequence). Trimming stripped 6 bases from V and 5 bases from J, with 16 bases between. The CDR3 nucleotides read TGTGCCAGCAGGAGGAACAGGGAGGGGACTGAAGCTTTCTTT. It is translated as CASRRNREGTEAFF.

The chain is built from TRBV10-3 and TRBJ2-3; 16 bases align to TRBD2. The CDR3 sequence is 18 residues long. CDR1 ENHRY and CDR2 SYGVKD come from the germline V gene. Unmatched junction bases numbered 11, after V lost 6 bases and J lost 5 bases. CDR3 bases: TGTGCCATCAGGAAAGCCGGGACTAGCGGGGGGGTATTAGATACGCAGTATTTT. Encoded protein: CAIRKAGTSGGVLDTQYF.

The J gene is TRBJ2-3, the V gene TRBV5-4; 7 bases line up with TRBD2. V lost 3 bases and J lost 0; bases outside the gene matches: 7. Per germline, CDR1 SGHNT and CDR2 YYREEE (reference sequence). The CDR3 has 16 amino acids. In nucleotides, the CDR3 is TGTGCCAGCAGCTCAGCACAACTAGCGAGCACAGATACGCAGTATTTT. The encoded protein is CASSSAQLASTDTQYF.